This TCR beta chain emerged from a study of neurological immune-mediated disorders. This clonotype has ten or more counts. Time point indicated: longitudinal time-point 2. CDR3 length: 13 amino acids. Germline V gene sequence: CDR1 SGHVS, CDR2 FQNEAQ. V lost 5 bases and J 10 bases, leaving 14 bases between the germline ends. TCRdb processed the 5' RACE reads anew with MiXCR; each CDR3 protein has one entry. This sample carries some 80,000 distinct CDR3 sequences, 5.8% of them seen once, and the ten largest clones take over 6.5%. This clonotype was sampled from a woman aged 60-75 years with multiple sclerosis. The gene calls are TRBV7-8 and TRBJ1-4, with a possible D match to TRBD1 (5 bases). Sample: PBMCs. The CDR3 here is CASSPEQTVKLFF. For the CDR3, the DNA is TGTGCCAGCAGCCCGGAGCAGACAGTAAAACTGTTTTTT.